The 17 T cell receptor beta chains given below trace back to one sample, sequenced in a study of cytomegalovirus exposure and HLA in healthy donors. Use of 60 Vbeta and 13 Jbeta primers characterized the PCR. Clones were sequenced by immunoSEQ multiplex PCR, and TCRdb holds only the in-frame ones, with some missing. This table has about 160,000 clones, roughly 77% appearing once. The sample consisted of PBMCs. The receptors were gathered from a human donor in good health.

V usage is TRBV5-1 and J usage is TRBJ2-2; 10 bases align to TRBD1. The CDR3 contains 15 residues. Germline CDR1 and CDR2: SGHRS and YFSETQ. With 1 base clipped from V and 6 bases from J, the junction kept 3 bases outside the gene matches. DNA of the CDR3: TGCGCCAGCAGCTTGAGGGACAGGGGTGCCGGGGAGCTGTTTTTT. It translates to CASSLRDRGAGELFF.

The chain couples TRBV18 to TRBJ2-1; D unclear. The CDR3 has 16 residues. The V gene lost 5 bases and the J gene lost 0 bases, with 14 bases spanning the gap. Germline CDR1 KGHSH, CDR2 LQKENI. CDR3 coding DNA: TGTGCCAGCTCAATGAGTCAGGCCAGCTCCTACAATGAGCAGTTCTTC. Translating it yields CASSMSQASSYNEQFF. Using reference TRBV18 and TRBJ2-1 for the parts outside the CDR3, the full variable domain is NAGVMQNPRHLVRRRGQEARLRCSPMKGHSHVYWYRQLPEEGLKFMVYLQKENIIDESGMPKERFSAEFPKEGPSILRIQQVVRGDSAAYFCASSMSQASSYNEQFFGPGTRLTVL.

This clone was seen once. The J gene is TRBJ2-7, the V gene TRBV19; D unclear. CDR3 length: 12 amino acids. The germline CDR1 and CDR2 sequences are LNHDA and SQIVND (reference sequence). The V end lost 6 bases, the J end lost 2 bases, and 8 bases lay between the germline ends. The CDR3 sequence is CASSSPAYEQYF. In DNA, the CDR3 is TGTGCCAGTAGCTCCCCCGCCTACGAGCAGTACTTC.

This chain uses TRBV18 with TRBJ2-3, with 9 bases aligning to TRBD1. Unmatched junction bases numbered 8, after V lost 8 bases and J lost 2 bases. CDR1 is KGHSH and CDR2 is LQKENI in the germline V gene. The CDR3 runs to 15 residues. The CDR3 sequence: CASPTGGLNTDTQYF. The CDR3 DNA follows: TGTGCCAGCCCGACAGGGGGACTTAACACAGATACGCAGTATTTT. Drawing the rest from reference TRBV18 and TRBJ2-3, the complete variable domain is NAGVMQNPRHLVRRRGQEARLRCSPMKGHSHVYWYRQLPEEGLKFMVYLQKENIIDESGMPKERFSAEFPKEGPSILRIQQVVRGDSAAYFCASPTGGLNTDTQYFGPGTRLTVL.

This rearrangement joins TRBV7-3 to TRBJ2-3; D gene uncertain. The germline V gene has CDR1 SGHTA and CDR2 FQGTGA. CDR3 length: 15 residues. V lost 0 bases, J lost 2 bases, and 9 bases lay in between. The CDR3 loop reads CASSLTGQSTDTQYF. In DNA form, the CDR3 reads TGTGCCAGCAGCTTAACTGGGCAGTCCACAGATACGCAGTATTTT.

The sample holds one count of this clone. The chain joins TRBV4-3 to TRBJ2-7; TRBD2 aligns across 8 bases. This CDR3 is 17 amino acids long. J was trimmed by 4 bases and V by 0 bases; bases with no gene match: 11. The germline V gene has CDR1 LGHNA and CDR2 YSLEER. The CDR3 coding sequence is TGCGCCAGCAGCCAAGATCCGGGAGGACTAGCTGGATACGAGCAGTACTTC. Its translation: CASSQDPGGLAGYEQYF.

The chain carries TRBV7-2 and TRBJ2-6, with a possible D match to TRBD1 (5 bases). The CDR3 spans 16 residues. V was trimmed by 5 bases and J by 3 bases, leaving 14 bases between them. CDR1 and CDR2 from the germline V gene are SGHTA and FQGNSA. The CDR3 spells CASSPSIRGGANVLTF. DNA for the CDR3: TGTGCCAGCAGCCCTTCTATTAGGGGTGGGGCCAACGTCCTGACTTTC.

The rearrangement joins TRBV6-1 to TRBJ2-1, with TRBD1 matching over 7 bases. This CDR3 contains 12 residues. CDR1 MNHNS and CDR2 SASEGT come from the germline V gene. The junction had 5 bases not matched to a gene; V was cut back by 4 bases and J by 11 bases. CDR3 DNA sequence: TGTGCCAGCAGTGGGACAGGCTTAAAGCAGTTCTTC. It encodes CASSGTGLKQFF.

This chain links TRBV30 with TRBJ1-1; 7 positions match TRBD1. V dropped 1 base and J dropped 9; count of bases not matched to a gene: 8. From germline, CDR1 is GTSNPN and CDR2 SVGIG (reference sequence). The CDR3 spans 13 residues. CDR3 coding DNA: TGTGCCTGGAGTGGAGCGGAGACAGGGAAAGCTTTCTTT. This sequence encodes CAWSGAETGKAFF.

The CDR3 sequence is CASSSQGVSNQPQHF. The CDR3 DNA is TGTGCCAGCAGTTCACAAGGGGTAAGCAATCAGCCCCAGCATTTT. The chain uses TRBV27 and TRBJ1-5, with a tentative D call TRBD1 (5 bases). The germline V gene has CDR1 MNHEY and CDR2 SMNVEV (reference sequence). This CDR3 is 15 amino acids long. The V end lost 4 bases, the J end lost 1 base, and 11 bases lay between the germline ends.

The genes are TRBV5-1 and TRBJ2-6; 11 bases align to TRBD2. The V gene end was trimmed by 0 bases and the J gene end by 2 bases; junction bases not matched to a gene: 4. Germline V gene sequence: CDR1 SGHRS, CDR2 YFSETQ. The CDR3 covers 18 residues. CDR3 in amino acids: CASSLAASGGTGANVLTF. The CDR3 DNA follows: TGCGCCAGCAGCTTGGCAGCTAGCGGGGGGACTGGGGCCAACGTCCTGACTTTC.

V is TRBV11-3 and J is TRBJ2-2, with 10 bases fitting TRBD2. With V trimmed by 5 bases and J by 7 bases, 7 bases remained unmatched. The CDR3 is 15 amino acids. Germline CDR1 is SGHNT and CDR2 is YENEEA. DNA for the CDR3: TGTGCCAGCAGCGAGGGACTAGCGCATGGCGGGGAGCTGTTTTTT. It specifies CASSEGLAHGGELFF. Complete variable domain (other parts from reference TRBV11-3 and TRBJ2-2): EAGVVQSPRYKIIEKKQPVAFWCNPISGHNTLYWYLQNLGQGPELLIRYENEEAVDDSQLPKDRFSAERLKGVDSTLKIQPAELGDSAVYLCASSEGLAHGGELFFGEGSRLTVL.

The CDR3 is CASSFLQVAGEQYF. The CDR3 nucleotides read TGTGCCAGCAGTTTCCTTCAGGTCGCTGGCGAGCAGTACTTC. The chain couples TRBV28 to TRBJ2-7, with D unclear. This CDR3 comprises 14 residues. V lost 3 bases, J lost 6 bases, and 15 bases lay in between. Germline CDR1 and CDR2: MDHEN and SYDVKM.

V gene TRBV30 combines with J gene TRBJ1-4; D remains ambiguous. Looked up from germline, CDR1 is GTSNPN and CDR2 is SVGIG (reference sequence). The V end lost 0 bases, the J end lost 8 bases, and 16 bases lay between the germline ends. The CDR3 covers 15 residues. The CDR3 region has the DNA TGTGCCTGGAGTGTAAGGCGGGCCGGAGAGGAAAAACTGTTTTTT. Translated, it gives CAWSVRRAGEEKLFF. The whole variable domain, remainder taken from reference TRBV30 and TRBJ1-4, is SQTIHQWPATLVQPVGSPLSLECTVEGTSNPNLYWYRQAAGRGLQLLFYSVGIGQISSEVPQNLSASRPQDRQFILSSKKLLLSDSGFYLCAWSVRRAGEEKLFFGSGTQLSVL.

This clone was seen only once. The gene calls are TRBV5-1 and TRBJ2-1; 10 bases align to TRBD2. Germline V gene data show CDR1 as SGHRS and CDR2 as YFSETQ. The CDR3 sequence is 15 residues long. Trimming removed 0 bases from V and 5 bases from J; junction bases left unmatched: 2. CDR3 sequence reads: CASSLAGTSDNEQFF. As DNA, the CDR3 is TGCGCCAGCAGCTTGGCCGGGACTAGCGACAATGAGCAGTTCTTC.

The gene calls are TRBV7-9 and TRBJ2-5; D is ambiguous. Per germline, CDR1 SEHNR and CDR2 FQNEAQ (reference sequence). The CDR3 extends over 18 amino acids. Trimming removed 5 bases at V and 5 bases at J, with 27 bases between. The CDR3 DNA reads as TGTGCCAGCAGCCAACCAAACCCCTTAGTATATAAGATGGAGACCCAGTACTTC. Its translation is CASSQPNPLVYKMETQYF. The complete variable domain, with remaining parts taken from reference TRBV7-9 and TRBJ2-5, reads DTGVSQNPRHKITKRGQNVTFRCDPISEHNRLYWYRQTLGQGPEFLTYFQNEAQLEKSRLLSDRFSAERPKGSFSTLEIQRTEQGDSAMYLCASSQPNPLVYKMETQYFGPGTRLLVL.

The chain joins TRBV7-2 to TRBJ2-3; D may be TRBD2 (5 bases). The germline CDR1 and CDR2 sequences are SGHTA and FQGNSA. CDR3 length equals 12 residues. Deletions cut 3 bases from V and 8 bases from J, with 9 bases between. CDR3 DNA: TGTGCCAGCAGCTTGGAGGCTGGTACGCAGTATTTT. It translates to CASSLEAGTQYF.